A single TCR beta chain is shown here with its context. The target antigen is unknown. The sample originates from a study of cytomegalovirus exposure and HLA in healthy donors. Notes on the study in general: Reportedly, fewer N-insertions than the approximately 610-donor mean appeared in an Asian-associated ancestry cluster in a later analysis.

PCR used 60 Vbeta primers and 13 Jbeta primers. Profiled with immunoSEQ multiplex PCR; TCRdb holds only in-frame clones, not every one. The sample includes approximately 42,000 clones. The sequence derives from a male donor in good health and CMV-seronegative. Sequencing input: PBMCs.

The CDR3 sequence: CASSRGTAQETQYF. The CDR3 DNA sequence: TGTGCCAGCAGCCGCGGGACAGCGCAAGAGACCCAGTACTTC. The V gene is TRBV5-4, the J gene TRBJ2-5; tentatively, D is TRBD1 (7 bases). Germline CDR1 reads SGHNT; CDR2 reads YYREEE (reference sequence). Trimming removed 4 bases from V and 2 bases from J, with 12 bases in between. This CDR3 has 14 residues.